The clone carrying this T cell receptor (beta chain) was seen a few times. Antigen: not known. The sample belongs to a study of T cell repertoires in cytomegalovirus infection. Looking at the study overall: Recently identified HLA-C-restricted CMV epitopes were among the peptides used.

The CDR3 contains 14 residues. V was cut by 5 bases and J by 3 bases, with 14 bases left in between. Germline values: CDR1 SGHDN, CDR2 FVKESK. TCRdb reanalysed the reads using MiXCR and keeps one entry per CDR3 protein. Here the sample spans hundreds of thousands of distinct CDR3 sequences, around 35% being singletons. This chain links TRBV14 with TRBJ2-7; no clear D gene. This TCR came from a human donor in good health (CMV status not recorded). Some clones in this sample may be carry-over from other donors' samples. The material was cultured PBMCs, obtained from culture after CMV antigen stimulation. CDR3 bases: TGTGCCAGCAGCTCCCGAGACCCTAACTACGAGCAGTACTTC. This gives the protein CASSSRDPNYEQYF.